A single sample gave rise to the 18 T cell receptor beta chains below, sequenced in a study of T-cell memory formation after mild COVID-19. From the 5' RACE reads, TCRdb called clonotypes with MiXCR, one entry per CDR3 protein. Of 190,000 or so distinct CDR3 sequences in the sample, 27% were seen once. Input material: PBMCs or a T cell subset sorted from them (not recorded which). Receptor source: an adult woman who had mild COVID-19 (a few samples of this study predate the infection). Cell type and time point are not known.

The chain has TRBV4-2 and TRBJ2-2; 8 bases match TRBD2. The CDR3 is 16 amino acids. CDR1 LGHNA and CDR2 YNFKEQ come from the germline V gene. The V gene end was trimmed by 3 bases and the J gene end by 5 bases; junction bases not matched to a gene: 8. CDR3 coding DNA: TGTGCCAGCAGCCATACCGGGACTAGTCAAACCGGGGAGCTGTTTTTT. As protein: CASSHTGTSQTGELFF.

The V call is TRBV9, the J call TRBJ2-3; D is possibly TRBD1 (5 bases). This CDR3 has 15 residues. With 0 bases removed from V and 3 bases from J, the gap between germline ends came to 11 bases. Germline CDR1 SGDLS, CDR2 YYNGEE. The CDR3 coding sequence is TGTGCCAGCAGCGTAGCTTCTGGGGCAACAGATACGCAGTATTTT. Translation: CASSVASGATDTQYF.

The V gene is TRBV24-1, the J gene TRBJ1-2; no firm D call. Trimming left V 5 bases short and J 1 base short, with 22 bases between. CDR1 is KGHDR, CDR2 SFDVKD, per germline. This CDR3 is 18 amino acids long. CDR3 nucleotides: TGTGCCACCAGTGCCAGGATAGATGGGAAAAGGAATAACTATGGCTACACCTTC. Encoded protein: CATSARIDGKRNNYGYTF.

This clonotype was seen more than once but under ten times. The chain recombines TRBV3-1 with TRBJ1-1; D ambiguous. Germline V CDR1 and CDR2: LGHDT, YNNKEL (reference sequence). This CDR3 spans 12 amino acids. Trimming pared 2 bases from V and 7 bases from J, leaving 8 bases between. The DNA of the CDR3 is TGTGCCAGCAGCCAAATTAACGGTGAAGCTTTCTTT. Translation gives CASSQINGEAFF.

The rearrangement joins TRBV5-1 to TRBJ2-6; D may be TRBD1 (6 bases). The CDR3 runs 17 residues. The germline V and J ends were trimmed by 3 bases and 0 bases, with 13 bases remaining between them. CDR1 SGHRS and CDR2 YFSETQ come from the germline V gene. CDR3 sequence reads: CASSWAGQSSGANVLTF. The DNA for the CDR3 is TGCGCCAGCAGCTGGGCCGGACAGAGCTCTGGGGCCAACGTCCTGACTTTC.

V is TRBV30 and J is TRBJ2-3, with 11 bases identical to TRBD2. Trimming removed 5 bases from V and 6 bases from J; junction bases left unmatched: 7. This CDR3 spans 14 amino acids. Germline CDR1 GTSNPN, CDR2 SVGIG (reference sequence). This CDR3 is CAWGTSGGGDTQYF. CDR3 in DNA: TGTGCCTGGGGGACTAGCGGAGGGGGCGATACGCAGTATTTT.

The chain has TRBV12-3 or TRBV12-4 and TRBJ1-1, with TRBD1 matching 9 bases. The CDR3 is made up of 19 amino acids. Unmatched junction bases numbered 18, after V lost 3 bases and J lost 4 bases. The CDR3, as DNA: TGTGCCAGCAGTTTCCCGAAAACGGGACAGGGATTATGGGGCACTGAAGCTTTCTTT. Translating gives CASSFPKTGQGLWGTEAFF.

V usage is TRBV14 and J usage is TRBJ2-7; TRBD2 agrees at 8 bases. The germline V gene has CDR1 SGHDN and CDR2 FVKESK. The junction had 5 bases not matched to a gene; V was cut back by 0 bases and J by 4 bases. The CDR3 loop spans 15 amino acids. Here the CDR3 reads CASSQEAGVWYEQYF. Here the CDR3 DNA reads TGTGCCAGCAGCCAAGAAGCGGGAGTCTGGTACGAGCAGTACTTC.

Only one count was recorded for this clonotype. The gene calls are TRBV30 and TRBJ1-2; 7 bases match TRBD1. The CDR3 totals 14 residues. Looked up from germline, CDR1 is GTSNPN and CDR2 is SVGIG (reference sequence). The V segment lost 1 base and the J segment 3 bases; nucleotides outside the gene matches: 5. The CDR3 DNA reads TGTGCCTGGAGTGCGGACAGGAACTACTATGGCTACACCTTC. The encoded protein is CAWSADRNYYGYTF.

The chain is built from TRBV12-3 or TRBV12-4 and TRBJ2-1; D is perhaps TRBD2 (6 bases). V gave up 6 bases and J gave up 8 bases, with 23 bases separating them. The CDR3 loop spans 16 amino acids. The CDR3 sequence: CASRNPGDSKGHEQFF. The CDR3 bases are TGTGCCAGCAGGAATCCGGGGGACTCAAAGGGGCATGAGCAGTTCTTC.

A few counts support this clonotype. The chain links TRBV6-4 to TRBJ1-6; a weak D match, TRBD1 (6 bases). The germline V gene has CDR1 MRHNA and CDR2 SNTAGT. CDR3 size: 15 residues. V was trimmed by 2 bases and J by 9 bases, leaving 14 bases between them. The CDR3 DNA sequence: TGTGCCAGCAGTGACGTACAGGGAAGGGGTTCACCCCTCCACTTT. This codes for CASSDVQGRGSPLHF.

There are a few counts of this clonotype. The gene calls are TRBV20-1 and TRBJ2-7, with no clear D. CDR1 is DFQATT, CDR2 SNEGSKA, per germline (reference sequence). V dropped 6 bases and J dropped 1 base, with 13 bases sitting between them. The CDR3 spans 13 residues. CDR3 protein: CSARFGYSYEQYF. The CDR3 DNA is TGCAGTGCCCGGTTCGGGTATTCCTACGAGCAGTACTTC.

There are a few counts of this clonotype. This chain joins TRBV29-1 and TRBJ1-1, with 10 bases aligning to TRBD1. Germline V gives CDR1 SQVTM, CDR2 ANQGSEA. Losses at the gene ends were 6 bases for V and 0 bases for J; bases not matched to a gene: 4. The CDR3 loop spans 14 amino acids. The CDR3 spells CSVLTGGLNTEAFF. The CDR3 nucleotides are TGCAGCGTCCTGACAGGGGGCCTGAACACTGAAGCTTTCTTT.

The genes are TRBV7-2 and TRBJ2-3; 11 bases align to TRBD2. The CDR3 contains 17 residues. Germline V gives CDR1 SGHTA, CDR2 FQGNSA. V was pared by 3 bases and J by 2 bases, with 7 bases of the junction left unmatched. CDR3 sequence: CASSFGLAGGNTDTQYF. CDR3 nucleotide sequence: TGTGCCAGCAGCTTCGGCCTAGCGGGAGGAAACACAGATACGCAGTATTTT.

This clonotype was counted between two and nine times. The chain is built from TRBV24-1 and TRBJ2-2; D is undetermined. The germline V gene has CDR1 KGHDR and CDR2 SFDVKD. The CDR3 loop spans 11 amino acids. V dropped 10 bases and J dropped 5 bases, with 7 bases sitting between them. The CDR3 sequence is CATNKTGELFF. CDR3 nucleotides: TGTGCCACTAACAAGACCGGGGAGCTGTTTTTT.

In this sample, this clonotype turned up a few times. This rearrangement joins TRBV6-5 to TRBJ1-2, with TRBD1 matching over 10 bases. V shed 0 bases and J 4 bases; nucleotides not matched to a gene: 11. The germline CDR1 and CDR2 sequences are MNHEY and SVGAGI. There are 18 residues in the CDR3. The CDR3, as DNA: TGTGCCAGCAGTTACTCGTGGACAGGGGGTCCTGATGGCTATGGCTACACCTTC. It codes for CASSYSWTGGPDGYGYTF.

This clonotype occurred a few times. This rearrangement joins TRBV7-6 to TRBJ2-7; D call uncertain. V was trimmed by 5 bases and J by 4 bases, leaving 9 bases between them. Germline values: CDR1 SGHVS, CDR2 FNYEAQ. The CDR3 consists of 12 residues. The CDR3 reads CASSPTMYEQYF. The CDR3 DNA is TGTGCCAGCAGCCCCACGATGTACGAGCAGTACTTC. The entire variable domain, with the rest obtained from reference TRBV7-6 and TRBJ2-7, is as follows: GAGVSQSPRYKVTKRGQDVALRCDPISGHVSLYWYRQALGQGPEFLTYFNYEAQQDKSGLPNDRFSAERPEGSISTLTIQRTEQRDSAMYRCASSPTMYEQYFGPGTRLTVT.

By share, this clonotype ranks as medium-sized. With a much larger clone just one base away, this may be a read error. The J gene is TRBJ2-5, the V gene TRBV12-3 or TRBV12-4; D is perhaps TRBD1 (6 bases). CDR3 length equals 17 residues. V lost 6 bases to trimming and J lost 3 bases, with 23 bases between them. CDR3 residues: CASSLLGARDGKETQYF. The DNA for the CDR3 is TGTGCCAGCAGCCTACTGGGGGCCCGGGACGGCAAAGAGACCCAGTACTTC.